This T cell receptor (beta chain) is drawn from a study of blood T cell repertoires in COVID-19. For the study at large: Acute and convalescent COVID-19 specimens originated in the United States, Italy and Spain. The cDNA or gDNA used as material had been derived from T cells, B-cell-depleted T cells, or PBMCs.

Source study methods: Amplified reference gene primers provided the basis for estimating nucleated cell counts. Assay: immunoSEQ multiplex PCR; the TCRdb copy retains only in-frame clones and omits some. D and trimming come from the DNA, and the V and J calls and clone size come from that table. There are about 270,000 clones in the sample; around 88% occur only once, and about 6% lies in the top ten. The CDR3 is made up of 13 amino acids. With 7 bases clipped from V and 3 bases from J, the junction kept 1 base outside the gene matches. Per germline, CDR1 KGHDR and CDR2 SFDVKD. Seattle patient enrollment occurred during active infection, with longitudinal follow-up thereafter.

The sequence was collected from a woman aged 80 or over with COVID-19, enrolled during active disease. This chain uses TRBV24-1 with TRBJ2-3; 9 bases match TRBD2. Sequenced sample: peripheral blood. The CDR3 coding sequence is TGTGCCACCAGAGCGGGGGGAACAGATACGCAGTATTTT. It specifies CATRAGGTDTQYF.